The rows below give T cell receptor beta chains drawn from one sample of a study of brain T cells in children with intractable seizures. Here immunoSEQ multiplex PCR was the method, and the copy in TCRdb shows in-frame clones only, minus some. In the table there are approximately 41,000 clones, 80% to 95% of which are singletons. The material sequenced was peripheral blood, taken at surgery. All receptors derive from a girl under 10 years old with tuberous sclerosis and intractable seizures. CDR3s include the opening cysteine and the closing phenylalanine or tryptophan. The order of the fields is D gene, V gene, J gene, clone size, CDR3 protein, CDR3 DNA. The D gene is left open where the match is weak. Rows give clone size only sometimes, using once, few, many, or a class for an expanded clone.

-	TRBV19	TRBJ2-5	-	CASSTGGGVETQYF	TGTGCCAGTAGTACTGGAGGGGGGGTAGAGACCCAGTACTTC
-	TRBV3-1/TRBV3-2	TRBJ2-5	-	CASSQVVRAGETQYF	TGTGCCAGCAGCCAAGTGGTTCGGGCCGGAGAGACCCAGTACTTC
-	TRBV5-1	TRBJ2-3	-	CASSLMTDRDTQYF	TGCGCCAGCAGCTTGATGACAGACCGAGATACGCAGTATTTT
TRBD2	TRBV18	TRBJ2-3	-	CASSSSGTSLDTQYF	TGTGCCAGCTCATCCTCCGGGACTAGCCTGGATACGCAGTATTTT
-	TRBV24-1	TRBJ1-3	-	CATSVLEYRAKGNTIYF	TGTGCCACCAGTGTCCTAGAGTACAGGGCGAAAGGAAACACCATATATTTT
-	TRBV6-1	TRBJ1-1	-	CASSDRDGWSEAFF	TGTGCCAGCAGTGATCGGGATGGTTGGTCTGAAGCTTTCTTT
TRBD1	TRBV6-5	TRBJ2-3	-	CASSRGTGAADTQYF	TGTGCCAGCAGTCGCGGGACAGGGGCCGCAGATACGCAGTATTTT
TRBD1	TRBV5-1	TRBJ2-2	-	CASSSLSGTVNTGELFF	TGCGCCAGCAGCTCATTATCCGGGACAGTGAACACCGGGGAGCTGTTTTTT
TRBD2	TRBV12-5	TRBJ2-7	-	CASGPGLAGFF	TGTGCTAGTGGTCCGGGACTAGCGGGGTTCTTC
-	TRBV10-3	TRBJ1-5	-	CAISGQHDQPQHF	TGTGCCATCAGTGGACAGCATGATCAGCCCCAGCATTTT
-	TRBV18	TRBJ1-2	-	CASSPSGNYGYTF	TGTGCCAGCTCACCCTCGGGAAACTATGGCTACACCTTC
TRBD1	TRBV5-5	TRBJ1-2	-	CASTLGQVRNYGYTF	TGTGCCAGCACCTTGGGACAGGTCCGCAACTATGGCTACACCTTC
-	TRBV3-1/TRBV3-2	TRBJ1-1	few	CASSQVVNTEAFF	TGTGCCAGCAGCCAAGTAGTGAACACTGAAGCTTTCTTT
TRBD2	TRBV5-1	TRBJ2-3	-	CASKLAGGFTDTQYF	TGCGCCAGCAAACTAGCGGGGGGCTTCACAGATACGCAGTATTTT
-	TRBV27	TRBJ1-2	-	CASSLGWGLGYGYTF	TGTGCCAGCAGTTTAGGCTGGGGGTTGGGCTATGGCTACACCTTC
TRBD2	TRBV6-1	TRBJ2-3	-	CASSKTPGGDTQYF	TGTGCCAGCAGTAAAACACCGGGGGGAGATACGCAGTATTTT
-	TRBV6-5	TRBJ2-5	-	CASSAKGGARTQYF	TGTGCCAGCAGCGCTAAAGGGGGGGCACGGACCCAGTACTTC
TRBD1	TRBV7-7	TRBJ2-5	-	CASSQGQGESEETQYF	TGTGCTAGCAGCCAGGGACAGGGGGAGAGTGAGGAGACCCAGTACTTC
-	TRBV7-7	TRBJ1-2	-	CASSLGAATRSKGYTF	TGTGCCAGCAGCTTAGGGGCTGCCACTCGTTCTAAGGGCTACACCTTC
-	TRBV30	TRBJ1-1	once	CAWSEGGNTEAFF	TGTGCCTGGAGCGAAGGGGGAAACACTGAAGCTTTCTTT
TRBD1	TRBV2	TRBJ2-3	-	CASINRQGAIDTQYF	TGTGCCAGCATAAATCGACAGGGGGCAATAGATACGCAGTATTTT
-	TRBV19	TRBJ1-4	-	CASSTLTRGVEEKLFF	TGTGCCAGTAGTACACTAACTCGGGGAGTAGAGGAAAAACTGTTTTTT
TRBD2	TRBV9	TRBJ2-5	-	CASSLGLAGGQETQYF	TGTGCCAGCAGCTTGGGACTAGCGGGGGGGCAAGAGACCCAGTACTTC
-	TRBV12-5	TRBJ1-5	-	CASGQNNQPQHF	TGTGCTAGTGGGCAGAACAATCAGCCCCAGCATTTT
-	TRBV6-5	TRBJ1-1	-	CASRSGAGWNTEAFF	TGTGCCAGCAGGAGCGGGGCAGGCTGGAACACTGAAGCTTTCTTT
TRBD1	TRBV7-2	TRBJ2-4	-	CASSLTGGLGAKNIQYF	TGTGCCAGCAGCTTAACAGGGGGCTTAGGCGCCAAAAACATTCAGTACTTC
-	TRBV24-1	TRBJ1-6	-	CATSDLGRWFSYNSPLHF	TGTGCCACCAGTGATTTGGGACGTTGGTTCTCCTATAATTCACCCCTCCACTTT
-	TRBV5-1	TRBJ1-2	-	CASTYDFYGYTF	TGCGCCAGCACATATGACTTCTATGGCTACACCTTC
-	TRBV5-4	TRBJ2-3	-	CASSQNTFSTDTQYF	TGTGCCAGCAGCCAGAACACCTTTAGCACAGATACGCAGTATTTT
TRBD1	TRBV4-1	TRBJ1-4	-	CASSPYRGTLAATNEKLFF	TGCGCCAGCAGCCCCTACAGGGGGACACTTGCTGCAACTAATGAAAAACTGTTTTTT